These T cell receptor beta chains were read from a single sample in a study of cytomegalovirus exposure and HLA in healthy donors. Profiling relied on immunoSEQ multiplex PCR, and the TCRdb table lists in-frame clones only, not all of them. The data contain approximately 77,000 clones, approximately 75% of them singletons. The specimen was PBMCs. The receptors originated from a woman in her 40s in good health and CMV-seronegative. Each CDR3 is given with its conserved first and last residue. The order of the fields is V gene, D gene, clone size, J gene, CDR3 protein, CDR3 DNA. The D gene is left open where the match is weak. Clone size, where shown, is once, few, many, or a class for clones that have expanded.

TRBV5-3	TRBD1	-	TRBJ2-7	CARFLGTVNGTAYEQYF	TGTGCCAGATTTCTGGGGACAGTGAACGGGACCGCGTACGAGCAGTACTTC
TRBV10-3	-	-	TRBJ1-2	CAISENGDTTSNYGYTF	TGTGCCATCAGTGAAAATGGGGACACTACCTCTAACTATGGCTACACCTTC
TRBV5-1	TRBD1	few	TRBJ2-7	CASSKGQGAYEQYF	TGCGCCAGCAGCAAGGGACAGGGGGCCTACGAGCAGTACTTC
TRBV9	TRBD2	once	TRBJ2-1	CASSVYPGTSGSYEQFF	TGTGCCAGCAGCGTATATCCCGGGACTAGCGGGAGCTATGAGCAGTTCTTC
TRBV18	TRBD1	-	TRBJ1-1	CASSFAAPTGQGRLNTEAFF	TGTGCCAGCTCATTCGCGGCACCCACGGGACAGGGGCGTTTGAACACTGAAGCTTTCTTT
TRBV11-2	TRBD1	-	TRBJ1-2	CASTDGTVPFYGYTF	TGTGCCAGCACCGATGGGACAGTTCCTTTCTATGGCTACACCTTC
TRBV19	TRBD1	-	TRBJ1-5	CASSVRRDRDSVPQHF	TGTGCCAGTAGTGTACGCCGGGACAGGGATTCCGTCCCCCAGCATTTT
TRBV7-9	TRBD1	-	TRBJ2-3	CASTAGTGLDTQYF	TGTGCCAGCACCGCAGGGACAGGTCTAGATACGCAGTATTTT
TRBV29-1	TRBD2	-	TRBJ2-7	CSVAGLAGVLYEQYF	TGCAGCGTTGCGGGACTAGCGGGAGTGCTCTACGAGCAGTACTTC
TRBV7-9	-	-	TRBJ2-7	CASSFFSTDPYEQYF	TGTGCCAGCAGCTTCTTCTCGACAGACCCCTACGAGCAGTACTTC
TRBV27	TRBD2	-	TRBJ2-5	CASGQLAEEEETQYF	TGTGCCAGCGGACAACTAGCGGAAGAAGAAGAGACCCAGTACTTC
TRBV6-4	-	-	TRBJ1-5	CASSGGGHVNSGYSNQPQHF	TGTGCCAGCAGTGGGGGGGGACACGTAAACTCCGGATATAGCAATCAGCCCCAGCATTTT
TRBV6-1	-	-	TRBJ2-5	CASSARTPAQETQYF	TGTGCCAGCAGTGCGCGGACACCGGCACAAGAGACCCAGTACTTC
TRBV7-3	-	few	TRBJ2-7	CASSLTGTLEQYF	TGTGCCAGCAGCTTAACGGGGACACTCGAGCAGTACTTC